This paragraph reports one TCR beta chain. This clone's antigen is unknown. Per-base qualities were not stored, and no clone one base away is much larger. This sample was included in a study of CD8 T cells in ankylosing spondylitis (dated by TCRdb to 2016 to 2017). Context from the whole study: The study set out to find disease-linked TCR variants by profiling T cell receptor beta repertoires in ankylosing spondylitis patients and healthy donors. In total, the full study cohort was made up of some 110 healthy donors and some 26 ankylosing spondylitis patients. Peripheral blood samples were taken, and synovial fluid was additionally collected from ankylosing spondylitis patients. Paper-wide results and their limitations: Some motif variants were previously reported in synovial fluid and blood of reactive arthritis patients, suggesting common disease-initiation mechanisms. A TCR beta motif made up of 7 to 9 highly homologous amino acid variants appeared to be characteristic of blood from ankylosing spondylitis patients. The disease-linked clones were reported as significantly enriched in matched synovial fluid samples from ankylosing spondylitis patients. The disease-linked clones had a CD8+ phenotype and were found at relatively low frequencies in peripheral blood.

The cysteine opens and the phenylalanine closes a CDR3 of 16 amino acids. Just the 48-base CDR3 DNA is kept, in frame starting at base 1. Looking up the germline V gene yields CDR1 SGHDT and CDR2 YYEEEE. The V end gives up 0 bases and the J end 4 bases, leaving 5 bases in the junction not matched to a gene. Sequencer: Illumina HiSeq 2500. Quantitative 5'-RACE with molecular barcodes was used to prepare TCR beta libraries. For the original study's pipeline: Disease-linked TCR variants were identified with a new computational method built on a probabilistic model of VDJ rearrangement. Through fastp at Q25 and MiXCR, TCRdb rebuilt clones from the public reads, retaining in-frame beta chains. Rows are unified per CDR3 protein, each entry keeping the most common DNA and genes. The V and J calls and clone size come from TCRdb's table, not from the authors' own analysis. The sample data list 300,000 to 350,000 distinct CDR3 sequences, and around 10% of these were observed just once. The top ten hold 9.1% of the sample.

The receptor's source is a female donor with ankylosing spondylitis or in good health (not recorded which). Sequenced sample: blood, either unsorted or a sorted T cell fraction (not recorded which). Rearrangement joined TRBV5-6 to TRBJ2-1; 9 central bases correspond to TRBD2. CDR3 sequence: CASSLAPSGGYNEQFF. At the DNA level, the sequence is TGTGCCAGCAGCTTGGCCCCCAGCGGGGGGTACAATGAGCAGTTCTTC.